This T cell receptor beta chain comes out of a study of blood T cell repertoires in COVID-19. As handled by the study authors: Scientists estimated how many nucleated cells there were by amplifying reference gene primers. Profiling relied on immunoSEQ multiplex PCR, and the TCRdb table lists in-frame clones only, not all of them. The V and J calls and clone size are taken from that table; D and trimming were inferred from the DNA. Of roughly 290,000 clones listed, 80% to 90% are singletons. The length of the CDR3 is 17 residues. Germline V gene data show CDR1 as ENHRY and CDR2 as SYGVKD. Losses at the gene ends were 10 bases for V and 8 bases for J; bases not matched to a gene: 14.

The chain links TRBV10-3 to TRBJ2-1, with 16 bases aligning to TRBD2. The TCR was taken from a woman in her fifties or sixties who had recovered from COVID-19. The sample comprised peripheral blood. The CDR3 bases are TGTGCCACATATCCGGGACTAGCGGGAGGGCCTCCGGATGAGCAGTTCTTC. Protein sequence: CATYPGLAGGPPDEQFF.